The rows below give T cell receptor beta chains drawn from one sample of a study of type 1 regulatory T cells. TCRdb ran MiXCR on the reads and lists one entry per CDR3 protein. Here the sample spans around 19,000 distinct CDR3 sequences, roughly 10% being singletons. Sequencing was carried out using CD4+ T cells, either the whole sample or a sorted fraction (not recorded which). Source of these receptors: a human donor in good health. Both conserved end residues are part of each CDR3. The order of the fields is J gene, V gene, D gene, clone size, CDR3 protein, CDR3 DNA. A D gene is named only where the DNA matches it firmly. Clone sizes are given selectively: once, few, many, or a class where the clone is expanded.

j_gene: TRBJ2-2; v_gene: TRBV4-1; d_gene: TRBD2; abundance: medium-sized; CDR3aa: CASSPPSGMNTGELFF; CDR3nt: TGCGCCAGCAGCCCGCCGAGCGGGATGAACACCGGGGAGCTGTTTTTT
j_gene: TRBJ2-4; v_gene: TRBV4-3; d_gene: TRBD1; abundance: .; CDR3aa: CASSQDIPLGQGAFGKNIQYF; CDR3nt: TGCGCCAGCAGCCAAGATATCCCCCTCGGGCAGGGGGCCTTCGGGAAAAACATTCAGTACTTC
j_gene: TRBJ1-6; v_gene: TRBV5-1; d_gene: .; abundance: many; CDR3aa: CASSPDIPSPLHF; CDR3nt: TGCGCCAGCAGCCCGGACATCCCTTCACCCCTCCACTTT
j_gene: TRBJ2-2; v_gene: TRBV10-3; d_gene: .; abundance: .; CDR3aa: CAISAQGAGNTGELFF; CDR3nt: TGTGCCATCAGTGCCCAGGGAGCGGGGAACACCGGGGAGCTGTTTTTT
j_gene: TRBJ2-5; v_gene: TRBV27; d_gene: .; abundance: .; CDR3aa: CASSLPLQETQYF; CDR3nt: TGTGCCAGCAGTCTCCCCCTGCAAGAGACCCAGTACTTC
j_gene: TRBJ1-6; v_gene: TRBV20-1; d_gene: .; abundance: .; CDR3aa: CSARDPQLRDNSPLHF; CDR3nt: TGCAGTGCTAGAGACCCCCAGCTTCGGGATAATTCACCCCTCCACTTT
j_gene: TRBJ2-2; v_gene: TRBV29-1; d_gene: .; abundance: few; CDR3aa: CSGRAGQLTGELFF; CDR3nt: TGCAGCGGCCGGGCGGGACAGTTAACCGGGGAGCTGTTTTTT
j_gene: TRBJ2-3; v_gene: TRBV12-5; d_gene: TRBD2; abundance: medium-sized; CDR3aa: CASGQGAGGGDTQYF; CDR3nt: TGTGCTAGTGGTCAGGGAGCGGGAGGCGGAGATACGCAGTATTTT
j_gene: TRBJ2-2; v_gene: TRBV5-1; d_gene: .; abundance: many; CDR3aa: CASSPSNARTGELFF; CDR3nt: TGCGCCAGCAGCCCATCAAATGCGCGAACCGGGGAGCTGTTTTTT
j_gene: TRBJ1-2; v_gene: TRBV28; d_gene: TRBD1; abundance: many; CDR3aa: CASSPPPGQGRTSGYTF; CDR3nt: TGTGCCAGCAGCCCCCCGCCGGGACAGGGCCGAACGAGTGGCTACACCTTC
j_gene: TRBJ2-3; v_gene: TRBV29-1; d_gene: .; abundance: many; CDR3aa: CSVAGASTDTQYF; CDR3nt: TGCAGCGTTGCGGGGGCTAGCACAGATACGCAGTATTTT
j_gene: TRBJ2-2; v_gene: TRBV20-1; d_gene: .; abundance: medium-sized; CDR3aa: CSARVPGFGELFF; CDR3nt: TGCAGTGCTAGAGTCCCGGGATTCGGGGAGCTGTTTTTT
j_gene: TRBJ2-1; v_gene: TRBV2; d_gene: TRBD2; abundance: many; CDR3aa: CASTQRDYNEQFF; CDR3nt: TGTGCCAGCACCCAGCGGGACTACAATGAGCAGTTCTTC
j_gene: TRBJ2-7; v_gene: TRBV29-1; d_gene: .; abundance: many; CDR3aa: CSVGDTREQYF; CDR3nt: TGCAGCGTTGGGGACACGCGAGAGCAGTACTTC
j_gene: TRBJ2-3; v_gene: TRBV2; d_gene: .; abundance: .; CDR3aa: CASFQMTDTQYF; CDR3nt: TGTGCCAGCTTCCAGATGACGGATACGCAGTATTTT
j_gene: TRBJ2-2; v_gene: TRBV5-1; d_gene: .; abundance: many; CDR3aa: CASSSDSNTGELFF; CDR3nt: TGCGCCAGCAGCTCCGACAGCAACACCGGGGAGCTGTTTTTT
j_gene: TRBJ2-1; v_gene: TRBV7-2; d_gene: TRBD2; abundance: many; CDR3aa: CASSSPGLAGGGSYNEQFF; CDR3nt: TGTGCCAGCAGCTCCCCGGGACTAGCGGGTGGGGGTTCCTACAATGAGCAGTTCTTC
j_gene: TRBJ2-1; v_gene: TRBV5-1; d_gene: .; abundance: many; CDR3aa: CASSIKPDSEQFF; CDR3nt: TGCGCCAGCAGCATAAAACCCGACAGTGAGCAGTTCTTC
j_gene: TRBJ1-6; v_gene: TRBV12-3/TRBV12-4; d_gene: .; abundance: many; CDR3aa: CASSFGGGTRISPLHF; CDR3nt: TGTGCCAGCAGTTTCGGGGGCGGCACCCGCATTTCACCCCTCCACTTT
j_gene: TRBJ2-4; v_gene: TRBV19; d_gene: .; abundance: few; CDR3aa: CASSIQGGPAKNIQYF; CDR3nt: TGTGCCAGTAGTATTCAAGGGGGGCCTGCCAAAAACATTCAGTACTTC
j_gene: TRBJ2-1; v_gene: TRBV19; d_gene: .; abundance: .; CDR3aa: CASSRTGTRDNEQFF; CDR3nt: TGTGCCAGTAGTAGGACCGGGACTCGAGACAATGAGCAGTTCTTC
j_gene: TRBJ1-1; v_gene: TRBV20-1; d_gene: .; abundance: .; CDR3aa: CSARVANTEAFF; CDR3nt: TGCAGTGCTAGAGTCGCGAACACTGAAGCTTTCTTT
j_gene: TRBJ2-1; v_gene: TRBV29-1; d_gene: .; abundance: medium-sized; CDR3aa: CSVFVRLRSSYNEQFF; CDR3nt: TGCAGCGTTTTTGTCAGACTACGGAGCTCCTACAATGAGCAGTTCTTC
j_gene: TRBJ1-1; v_gene: TRBV5-1; d_gene: .; abundance: many; CDR3aa: CASSEDGLNTEAFF; CDR3nt: TGCGCCAGCAGCGAGGACGGCTTGAACACTGAAGCTTTCTTT
j_gene: TRBJ2-2; v_gene: TRBV13; d_gene: .; abundance: few; CDR3aa: CASSFAGGELFF; CDR3nt: TGTGCCAGCAGCTTCGCGGGCGGGGAGCTGTTTTTT
j_gene: TRBJ1-1; v_gene: TRBV15; d_gene: .; abundance: many; CDR3aa: CATSRDPYSGKTEAFF; CDR3nt: TGTGCCACCAGCAGAGATCCCTACAGTGGGAAAACTGAAGCTTTCTTT
j_gene: TRBJ2-7; v_gene: TRBV20-1; d_gene: .; abundance: medium-sized; CDR3aa: CSALYRTGAYEQYF; CDR3nt: TGCAGTGCTCTATACAGGACCGGGGCTTACGAGCAGTACTTC
j_gene: TRBJ2-1; v_gene: TRBV12-3/TRBV12-4; d_gene: TRBD2; abundance: many; CDR3aa: CASSLILTGGPFFYNEQFF; CDR3nt: TGTGCCAGCAGCCTAATCTTAACGGGAGGGCCTTTTTTCTACAATGAGCAGTTCTTC
j_gene: TRBJ2-7; v_gene: TRBV3-1; d_gene: .; abundance: few; CDR3aa: CASSQDRDPAYEQYF; CDR3nt: TGTGCCAGCAGCCAAGATCGGGACCCAGCCTACGAGCAGTACTTC
j_gene: TRBJ2-1; v_gene: TRBV29-1; d_gene: .; abundance: many; CDR3aa: CSVVAGSSIYNEQFF; CDR3nt: TGCAGCGTTGTTGCGGGAAGTTCCATATACAATGAGCAGTTCTTC
j_gene: TRBJ1-6; v_gene: TRBV28; d_gene: .; abundance: few; CDR3aa: CASSPPTGNSPLHF; CDR3nt: TGTGCCAGCAGTCCCCCGACAGGAAATTCACCCCTCCACTTT
j_gene: TRBJ2-3; v_gene: TRBV20-1; d_gene: .; abundance: many; CDR3aa: CSARWEEWITDTQYF; CDR3nt: TGCAGTGCTAGGTGGGAGGAGTGGATCACAGATACGCAGTATTTT
j_gene: TRBJ1-6; v_gene: TRBV30; d_gene: .; abundance: few; CDR3aa: CASTTGGSYNSPLHF; CDR3nt: TGTGCCTCCACGACGGGAGGCTCCTATAATTCACCCCTCCACTTT
j_gene: TRBJ1-1; v_gene: TRBV7-3; d_gene: .; abundance: few; CDR3aa: CASSLYGVPEAFF; CDR3nt: TGTGCCAGCAGCTTATATGGGGTCCCTGAAGCTTTCTTT
j_gene: TRBJ1-5; v_gene: TRBV6-1; d_gene: .; abundance: .; CDR3aa: CASSEGPGAKQPQHF; CDR3nt: TGTGCCAGCAGTGAAGGCCCGGGGGCAAAGCAGCCCCAGCATTTT
j_gene: TRBJ2-1; v_gene: TRBV20-1; d_gene: TRBD2; abundance: medium-sized; CDR3aa: CSALSGSLSYNEQFF; CDR3nt: TGCAGTGCTTTAAGCGGGAGCCTTTCCTACAATGAGCAGTTCTTC
j_gene: TRBJ2-7; v_gene: TRBV5-1; d_gene: .; abundance: many; CDR3aa: CASSLVGSSAYEQYF; CDR3nt: TGCGCCAGCAGCTTGGTTGGGTCTAGCGCCTACGAGCAGTACTTC
j_gene: TRBJ2-7; v_gene: TRBV5-4; d_gene: .; abundance: medium-sized; CDR3aa: CASSLPKVDEQYF; CDR3nt: TGTGCCAGCAGCCTTCCAAAAGTTGACGAGCAGTACTTC
j_gene: TRBJ1-1; v_gene: TRBV6-6; d_gene: TRBD1; abundance: .; CDR3aa: CASRNRGVNTEAFF; CDR3nt: TGTGCCAGCCGTAACAGGGGGGTGAACACTGAAGCTTTCTTT
j_gene: TRBJ2-1; v_gene: TRBV7-2; d_gene: .; abundance: many; CDR3aa: CASSLYLQYNEQFF; CDR3nt: TGTGCCAGCAGCTTGTACCTCCAGTACAATGAGCAGTTCTTC
j_gene: TRBJ2-1; v_gene: TRBV30; d_gene: .; abundance: many; CDR3aa: CAWSPQDEQFF; CDR3nt: TGTGCCTGGAGCCCCCAAGATGAGCAGTTCTTC
j_gene: TRBJ1-2; v_gene: TRBV28; d_gene: .; abundance: few; CDR3aa: CASMSTPHYGYTF; CDR3nt: TGTGCCAGCATGTCGACACCTCACTATGGCTACACCTTC
j_gene: TRBJ2-1; v_gene: TRBV7-3; d_gene: TRBD1; abundance: many; CDR3aa: CASSRTGEFDEQFF; CDR3nt: TGTGCCAGCAGTCGAACAGGGGAATTCGATGAGCAGTTCTTC
j_gene: TRBJ2-7; v_gene: TRBV29-1; d_gene: .; abundance: many; CDR3aa: CSVLESYEQYF; CDR3nt: TGCAGCGTTCTGGAGTCCTACGAGCAGTACTTC
j_gene: TRBJ2-7; v_gene: TRBV6-5; d_gene: .; abundance: many; CDR3aa: CASRQTVSHSYEQYF; CDR3nt: TGTGCCAGCAGACAGACAGTCTCACATTCCTACGAGCAGTACTTC
j_gene: TRBJ2-1; v_gene: TRBV21-1; d_gene: .; abundance: medium-sized; CDR3aa: CASSTSSPVF; CDR3nt: TGTGCCAGCAGCACATCCTCCCCGGTCTTC
j_gene: TRBJ2-7; v_gene: TRBV3-1; d_gene: TRBD2; abundance: many; CDR3aa: CASSQRLAGVAYEQYF; CDR3nt: TGTGCCAGCAGCCAACGACTAGCGGGAGTAGCCTACGAGCAGTACTTC
j_gene: TRBJ1-5; v_gene: TRBV12-3/TRBV12-4; d_gene: .; abundance: medium-sized; CDR3aa: CASSLSVSSNQPQHF; CDR3nt: TGTGCCAGCAGTTTATCGGTTTCTAGCAATCAGCCCCAGCATTTT
j_gene: TRBJ2-6; v_gene: TRBV7-2; d_gene: .; abundance: many; CDR3aa: CASSLASSGANVLTF; CDR3nt: TGTGCCAGCAGCTTAGCAAGCTCTGGGGCCAACGTCCTGACTTTC
j_gene: TRBJ1-6; v_gene: TRBV5-1; d_gene: .; abundance: .; CDR3aa: CASSPEVPLNSALHF; CDR3nt: TGCGCCAGCAGCCCCGAAGTCCCTCTAAATTCGGCCCTCCACTTT
j_gene: TRBJ2-7; v_gene: TRBV7-2; d_gene: .; abundance: .; CDR3aa: CASSLQSREQYF; CDR3nt: TGTGCCAGCAGCCTTCAGAGTCGCGAGCAGTACTTC
j_gene: TRBJ1-2; v_gene: TRBV20-1; d_gene: .; abundance: many; CDR3aa: CSALPFPLYGYTF; CDR3nt: TGCAGTGCCCTTCCCTTCCCACTCTATGGCTACACCTTC
j_gene: TRBJ1-1; v_gene: TRBV7-9; d_gene: .; abundance: .; CDR3aa: CASSPTRTENTEAFF; CDR3nt: TGTGCCAGCAGCCCGACACGTACTGAGAACACTGAAGCTTTCTTT
j_gene: TRBJ2-1; v_gene: TRBV2; d_gene: .; abundance: many; CDR3aa: CASIGTGSNEQFF; CDR3nt: TGTGCCAGCATAGGCACAGGGAGCAATGAGCAGTTCTTC
j_gene: TRBJ2-5; v_gene: TRBV20-1; d_gene: .; abundance: .; CDR3aa: CSARGDFQETQYF; CDR3nt: TGCAGTGCTAGAGGGGACTTCCAAGAGACCCAGTACTTC
j_gene: TRBJ1-6; v_gene: TRBV6-5; d_gene: TRBD1; abundance: medium-sized; CDR3aa: CASSLRRQGDSPLHF; CDR3nt: TGTGCCAGCAGTTTACGGAGACAGGGGGATTCACCCCTCCACTTT
j_gene: TRBJ2-3; v_gene: TRBV5-5; d_gene: TRBD1; abundance: many; CDR3aa: CASSQTPTGGIDTQYF; CDR3nt: TGTGCCAGCAGCCAAACCCCCACAGGGGGCATAGATACGCAGTATTTT
j_gene: TRBJ2-3; v_gene: TRBV11-2; d_gene: .; abundance: many; CDR3aa: CASGRTDTQYF; CDR3nt: TGTGCCAGCGGCCGCACAGATACGCAGTATTTT